The 29 T cell receptor beta chains below all came from one sample that was sequenced in a study of identical twins. MiXCR, run by TCRdb on the 5' RACE reads, gives a single entry per CDR3 protein. The profile shows 500,000 to 600,000 distinct CDR3 sequences, less than 25% of them singletons. The sample also formed part of further work on T cells expressing NK-cell markers.

The sample comprised CD4+ T cells sorted from blood. The receptors derive from a woman younger than 35 in good health.

This clonotype was detected many times. The J gene is TRBJ1-4, the V gene TRBV20-1, with D unclear. CDR3 length: 14 amino acids. The V and J ends lost 3 bases and 8 bases respectively, with 16 bases between them. Germline CDR1 reads DFQATT; CDR2 reads SNEGSKA (reference sequence). Here the CDR3 DNA reads TGCAGTGCTAGGCCCGACGGTGTAAGCGAAAAACTGTTTTTT. Translation: CSARPDGVSEKLFF.

This clonotype was counted ten times or more. The CDR3 DNA sequence: TGCAGTGCTGGGGGGACTAGCGCGTCAGATACGCAGTATTTT. This codes for CSAGGTSASDTQYF. This sequence joins TRBV20-1 and TRBJ2-3, with 10 positions matching TRBD2. The CDR3 is 14 residues long. V gave up 5 bases and J gave up 4 bases; unmatched junction bases: 6. Germline V lookup: CDR1 DFQATT, CDR2 SNEGSKA (reference sequence).

The chain carries TRBV18 and TRBJ2-1, with a possible D match to TRBD2 (6 bases). V was pared by 3 bases and J by 8 bases, with 14 bases between. The CDR3 is 14 residues long. Germline assignment: CDR1 KGHSH and CDR2 LQKENI. CDR3 bases: TGTGCCAGCTCACCTTCAGCGGGTAACGATGAGCAGTTCTTC. This translates into CASSPSAGNDEQFF. Complete variable domain (other parts from reference TRBV18 and TRBJ2-1): NAGVMQNPRHLVRRRGQEARLRCSPMKGHSHVYWYRQLPEEGLKFMVYLQKENIIDESGMPKERFSAEFPKEGPSILRIQQVVRGDSAAYFCASSPSAGNDEQFFGPGTRLTVL.

CDR3 region: CASSLYQVGEQFF. The CDR3, as DNA: TGTGCCAGCAGTTTATATCAGGTCGGTGAGCAGTTCTTC. V gene TRBV12-3 or TRBV12-4 combines with J gene TRBJ2-1, with D unclear. Trimming removed 2 bases from V and 9 bases from J, with 11 bases in between. The CDR3 loop spans 13 amino acids.

This clonotype has ten or more counts. The V call is TRBV29-1, the J call TRBJ2-2; 7 nucleotides match TRBD2. The V gene end was trimmed by 7 bases and the J gene end by 7 bases; junction bases not matched to a gene: 15. This CDR3 region has 15 residues. Germline values: CDR1 SQVTM, CDR2 ANQGSEA. CDR3 sequence: CSASRRLALGGELFF. In DNA form, the CDR3 reads TGCAGCGCCTCCCGTAGACTAGCCCTCGGCGGGGAGCTGTTTTTT.

This clonotype came up a few times. This chain uses TRBV5-1 with TRBJ1-2; D remains ambiguous. The CDR3 is 14 residues long. The V gene's germline CDR1 is SGHRS and CDR2 YFSETQ. The V end was cut by 1 base, the J end by 3 bases, with 10 bases between. CDR3 amino acids: CASSLFPGDYGYTF. The CDR3 DNA is TGCGCCAGCAGCTTGTTTCCCGGGGACTATGGCTACACCTTC.

V and J are TRBV20-1 and TRBJ2-7, with a possible D match to TRBD2 (5 bases). The CDR3 is 13 amino acids. V was pared by 5 bases and J by 0 bases, with 11 bases between. Germline assignment: CDR1 DFQATT and CDR2 SNEGSKA (reference sequence). The CDR3 region has the DNA TGCAGTGCTCCCGGGATCTACTCCTACGAGCAGTACTTC. The encoded protein is CSAPGIYSYEQYF.

The chain joins TRBV6-1 to TRBJ2-7, with a possible D match to TRBD1 (6 bases). CDR1 and CDR2 (germline): MNHNS, SASEGT. The CDR3 runs to 13 residues. Trimming took off 7 bases at V and 2 bases at J, with 12 bases between the two ends. The CDR3 nucleotides read TGTGCCAGCACTCGGACAGACACCTACGAGCAGTACTTC. This translates into CASTRTDTYEQYF.

Many counts were recorded for this clonotype. V and J are TRBV29-1 and TRBJ2-5; 11 bases agree with TRBD2. The germline CDR1 and CDR2 sequences are SQVTM and ANQGSEA. This CDR3 spans 13 amino acids. The CDR3 DNA reads TGCAGTTGTAGCGGGGGGGCCGGAGAGACCCAGTACTTC. Translating gives CSCSGGAGETQYF.

This clonotype was counted between two and nine times. The chain links TRBV15 to TRBJ2-3; D remains unclear. The CDR3 is 14 amino acids. Looked up from germline, CDR1 is LNHNV and CDR2 is YYDKDF (reference sequence). The germline V and J ends were trimmed by 1 base and 1 base, with 6 bases remaining between them. The CDR3 DNA reads as TGTGCCACCAGCAGAGTTGGAGGCACAGATACGCAGTATTTT. This encodes CATSRVGGTDTQYF. Full variable domain (missing parts from reference TRBV15 and TRBJ2-3): DAMVIQNPRYQVTQFGKPVTLSCSQTLNHNVMYWYQQKSSQAPKLLFHYYDKDFNNEADTPDNFQSRRPNTSFCFLDIRSPGLGDTAMYLCATSRVGGTDTQYFGPGTRLTVL.

The chain joins TRBV12-3 or TRBV12-4 to TRBJ1-2, with a weak D call TRBD1 (6 bases). The CDR3 runs 15 residues. V lost 5 bases and J lost 4, with 17 bases in between. CDR3 sequence: CASSSGGPDLYGYTF. The DNA of the CDR3 is TGTGCCAGCAGTAGCGGGGGCCCGGACCTCTATGGCTACACCTTC.

The V gene is TRBV20-1, the J gene TRBJ2-1; D is possibly TRBD2 (5 bases). The CDR3 covers 11 residues. Trimming took 1 base from V and 8 from J, leaving 6 bases between them. Germline CDR1 is DFQATT and CDR2 is SNEGSKA (reference sequence). In nucleotides, the CDR3 is TGCAGTGCTAGAGGCGGGCATGAGCAGTTCTTC. It encodes CSARGGHEQFF.

The chain joins TRBV6-5 to TRBJ2-7, with 7 bases identical to TRBD1. The CDR3 has 14 amino acids. The germline V gene has CDR1 MNHEY and CDR2 SVGAGI. Unmatched junction bases numbered 2, after V lost 0 bases and J lost 3 bases. The CDR3 region is CASSYSTGVYEQYF. DNA of the CDR3: TGTGCCAGCAGTTACTCTACAGGGGTCTACGAGCAGTACTTC.

This clonotype was observed a handful of times. This chain uses TRBV9 with TRBJ2-1; TRBD2 agrees at 10 bases. The CDR3 covers 16 residues. V lost 4 bases to trimming and J lost 1 base; unmatched junction nucleotides: 5. From germline, CDR1 is SGDLS and CDR2 YYNGEE. CDR3 coding DNA: TGTGCCAGCAGCTTCCCAGCGGGAGGGTCCTACAATGAGCAGTTCTTC. It codes for CASSFPAGGSYNEQFF.

The chain combines TRBV29-1 with TRBJ2-3, with 7 bases fitting TRBD2. The CDR3 runs 13 residues. Germline trimming cut 6 bases from V and 0 bases from J; bases unmatched to any gene: 3. CDR1 is SQVTM and CDR2 is ANQGSEA in the germline V gene. Here the CDR3 DNA reads TGCAGCGTCCAGCGGGGAAGCACAGATACGCAGTATTTT. As protein: CSVQRGSTDTQYF.

The V and J genes are TRBV20-1 and TRBJ2-5; possibly TRBD2 for D (6 bases). CDR1 and CDR2 (germline): DFQATT, SNEGSKA (reference sequence). Trimming shortened V by 3 bases and J by 2 bases, and 13 bases separated the two germline ends. This CDR3 region has 14 residues. CDR3 amino acids: CSASGTDLQETQYF. CDR3 nucleotide sequence: TGCAGTGCTAGTGGGACTGACCTTCAAGAGACCCAGTACTTC.

The genes are TRBV7-9 and TRBJ2-2; tentative D call: TRBD2 (7 bases). The CDR3 has 14 residues. Germline CDR1 and CDR2: SEHNR and FQNEAQ (reference sequence). This CDR3 is CAHLGGLNTGELFF. As DNA, the CDR3 is TGTGCTCACTTGGGGGGGCTGAACACCGGGGAGCTGTTTTTT.

This clonotype turned up a few times. V usage is TRBV20-1 and J usage is TRBJ2-5, with 7 bases that match TRBD1. The CDR3 length is 12 residues. CDR1 and CDR2 (germline): DFQATT, SNEGSKA (reference sequence). CDR3 protein: CSGTGAQETQYF. DNA for the CDR3: TGCAGCGGAACAGGGGCACAAGAGACCCAGTACTTC.

This chain links TRBV30 with TRBJ2-7; the D is unclear. This CDR3 has 15 residues. Trimming shortened V by 2 bases and J by 2 bases, and 16 bases separated the two germline ends. Germline V CDR1 and CDR2: GTSNPN, SVGIG (reference sequence). Here the CDR3 reads CAWSQQGGFAYEQYF. The CDR3 DNA reads TGTGCCTGGAGTCAACAAGGTGGCTTCGCCTACGAGCAGTACTTC.

This clonotype came up a few times. In DNA, the CDR3 is TGCAGTGCTAGAGGGAGGGACAGGGGATCACCCCTCCACTTT. Protein product: CSARGRDRGSPLHF. The chain has TRBV20-1 and TRBJ1-6, with TRBD1 identical over 10 bases. This CDR3 is 14 amino acids long. V lost 1 base, J lost 10 bases, and 4 bases stayed unmatched. Germline V gene sequence: CDR1 DFQATT, CDR2 SNEGSKA (reference sequence).

This clonotype was counted a few times. The chain uses TRBV10-2 and TRBJ2-7, with 11 bases aligning to TRBD2. Germline V gives CDR1 WSHSY, CDR2 SAAADI. The CDR3 spans 13 residues. V lost 6 bases, J lost 2 bases, and 0 bases stayed unmatched. The CDR3, as DNA: TGCGCCAGCAGGACTAGCGGGGCCTACGAGCAGTACTTC. It specifies CASRTSGAYEQYF.

Regarding this clonotype: This may be a read error: a much more frequent sequence differs by one nucleotide. The chain carries TRBV6-2 or TRBV6-3 and TRBJ2-7, with 9 bases identical to TRBD2. CDR1 is MNHEY, CDR2 SVGEGT, per germline. J gave up 3 bases and V 8 bases, and 14 bases lay outside the gene matches. The CDR3 consists of 16 residues. The CDR3 bases are TGTGCCAGCGCCCCCCAGGCGGGAGGGCTCAGCTACGAGCAGTACTTC. This sequence encodes CASAPQAGGLSYEQYF.

DNA for the CDR3: TGTGCCAGCAGCCTTGAGTCGATAGGAAACACCATATATTTT. Translation: CASSLESIGNTIYF. The chain joins TRBV3-1 to TRBJ1-3; D gene ambiguous. There are 14 residues in the CDR3. V lost 4 bases to trimming and J lost 4 bases, with 11 bases between them. The germline CDR1 and CDR2 sequences are LGHDT and YNNKEL (reference sequence).

The V and J genes are TRBV6-1 and TRBJ2-7; weak D call: TRBD1 (6 bases). The ends were cut back, 4 bases at V and 0 bases at J, with 16 bases in the middle. CDR1 is MNHNS, CDR2 SASEGT, per germline. This CDR3 is 16 amino acids long. The CDR3: CASSVHGGSSSYEQYF. CDR3 sequence (DNA): TGTGCCAGCAGTGTCCATGGGGGCTCAAGCTCCTACGAGCAGTACTTC.

Ten or more counts support this clonotype. The chain carries TRBV29-1 and TRBJ2-6; no firm D call. The ends were cut back, 7 bases at V and 4 bases at J, with 14 bases in the middle. The CDR3 length is 14 residues. Germline CDR1 reads SQVTM; CDR2 reads ANQGSEA. For the CDR3, the DNA is TGCAGCGCCAAATCGACGGGCGGGGCCAACGTCCTGACTTTC. Translation gives CSAKSTGGANVLTF.

This clonotype has just a few counts. The gene calls are TRBV5-5 and TRBJ2-7; D gene uncertain. Trimming took 4 bases from V and 0 from J, leaving 11 bases between them. Germline CDR1 SGHKS, CDR2 YYEKEE (reference sequence). The CDR3 contains 14 residues. The CDR3 nucleotides read TGTGCCAGCAGCGACCGGGTCCCCTCCTACGAGCAGTACTTC. This gives the protein CASSDRVPSYEQYF.

The chain has TRBV20-1 and TRBJ2-1; a possible D gene is TRBD1 (5 bases). The germline gives CDR1 DFQATT, CDR2 SNEGSKA (reference sequence). Trimming removed 3 bases at V and 2 bases at J, with 8 bases between. The CDR3 has 13 residues. CDR3: CSASVRAYNEQFF. CDR3 nucleotides: TGCAGTGCTAGCGTCAGGGCCTACAATGAGCAGTTCTTC.

A single count supports this clonotype. This chain uses TRBV5-6 with TRBJ2-3; 12 bases fit TRBD2. This CDR3 spans 17 amino acids. Germline V gene data show CDR1 as SGHDT and CDR2 as YYEEEE. V shed 2 bases, J shed 6 bases, and the junction held 10 bases outside the gene matches. CDR3 residues: CASSFRASGGASDTQYF. CDR3 nucleotides: TGTGCCAGCAGCTTTCGTGCTAGCGGGGGGGCGTCGGATACGCAGTATTTT.

In DNA, the CDR3 is TGTGCCAGCAGTAACAGGGAAGGACAGCCCCAGCATTTT. Translating it yields CASSNREGQPQHF. This chain joins TRBV2 and TRBJ1-5, with D possibly being TRBD1 (6 bases). Deletions cut 5 bases from V and 7 bases from J, with 12 bases between. Germline V CDR1 and CDR2: SNHLY, FYNNEI. The CDR3 has 13 residues.